One T cell receptor (beta chain) is described in this entry. The antigen is not known. This sample is part of a study of response to subunit inactivated influenza vaccine. With 2 bases removed from V and 10 bases from J, the gap between germline ends came to 24 bases. Germline-derived CDR1 and CDR2 are SGHKS and YYEKEE (reference sequence). The CDR3 length is 16 residues. MiXCR, run by TCRdb on the RT-PCR reads, gives a single entry per CDR3 protein. The sample yields about 310,000 distinct CDR3 sequences, about 20% seen once. Overall study results and limits: A suggestion made by the authors is that each seasonal influenza vaccination recruits few new T cells.

The clonotype comes from a man aged 50-75 years who received an inactivated influenza vaccine. The material sequenced was PBMCs from blood, taken 21 months after vaccination. The chain is built from TRBV5-5 and TRBJ1-1, with D perhaps matching TRBD1 (6 bases). The CDR3 nucleotides are TGTGCCAGCAGCTTACACCCGGATGCCAGGGGAGGAAGAGCTTTCTTT. Protein sequence: CASSLHPDARGGRAFF.